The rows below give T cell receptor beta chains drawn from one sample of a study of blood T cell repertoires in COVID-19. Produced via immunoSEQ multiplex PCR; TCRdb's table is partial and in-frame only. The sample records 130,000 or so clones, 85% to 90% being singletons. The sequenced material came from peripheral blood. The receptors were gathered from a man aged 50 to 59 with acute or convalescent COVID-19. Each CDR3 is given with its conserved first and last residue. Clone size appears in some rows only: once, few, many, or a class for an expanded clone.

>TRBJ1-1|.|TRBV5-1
CASSFRGLNTEAFF
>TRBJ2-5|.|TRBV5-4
CASSLDSGRAGETQYF
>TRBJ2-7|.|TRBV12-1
CASSPGQGSGYEQYF
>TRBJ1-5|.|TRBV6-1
CASSETGGNQPQHF
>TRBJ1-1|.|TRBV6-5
CASSPAWNTEAFF
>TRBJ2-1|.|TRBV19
CASSTWASGGNEQFF
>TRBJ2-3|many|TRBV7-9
CASSKGLAGRADTQYF
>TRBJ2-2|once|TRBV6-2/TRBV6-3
CASSNSGVTGELFF
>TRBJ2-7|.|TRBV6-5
CASRTDRVGTYEQYF
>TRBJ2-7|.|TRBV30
CAWSGLAGVVYEQYF
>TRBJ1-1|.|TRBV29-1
CSVEDRGQENTEAFF
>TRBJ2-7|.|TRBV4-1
CASSHLGGYEQYF
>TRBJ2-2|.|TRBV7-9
CASRTDRTGELFF
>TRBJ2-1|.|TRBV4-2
CASSQGGSGSNEQFF
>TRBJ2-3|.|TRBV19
CASSIGAGLTDTQYF
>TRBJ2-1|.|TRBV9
CASRSEGANEQFF
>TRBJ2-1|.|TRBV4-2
CASSRGTSGRRGHNEQFF
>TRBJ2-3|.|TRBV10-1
CASSPSSSYGTQYF
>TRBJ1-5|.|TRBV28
CASRPGNQPQHF
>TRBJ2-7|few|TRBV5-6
CASSSLTFEQYF
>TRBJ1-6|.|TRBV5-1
CASSFGGDRGSPLHF
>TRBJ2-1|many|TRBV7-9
CASSYGQGEYNEQFF
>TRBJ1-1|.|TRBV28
CASSLQGYEAFF
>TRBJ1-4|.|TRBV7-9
CASSSRQGGYEKLFF
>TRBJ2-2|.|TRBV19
CASSISGNSGELFF
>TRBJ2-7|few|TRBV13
CASSLGLDEQYF
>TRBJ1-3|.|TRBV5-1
CASSLGTSGNTIYF
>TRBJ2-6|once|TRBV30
CAWGGGSSGANVLTF
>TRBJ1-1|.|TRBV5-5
CASSGGQGRYTEAFF